Listed below are T cell receptor beta chains from one sample, sequenced in a study of control samples from healthy donors and cancer patients. Only in-frame clones appear in the TCRdb table, and some are missing; sequencing was by immunoSEQ multiplex PCR. The table includes about 65,000 clones, 90% detected once. Sequenced sample: PBMCs. These receptors were obtained from a woman aged 50 to 65 with colorectal cancer. CDR3s include the opening cysteine and the closing phenylalanine or tryptophan. The order of the fields is V gene, J gene, clone size, D gene, CDR3 DNA, CDR3 protein. D genes are given only for firm matches. Rows may omit the clone size; those that give it use once, few, many or a size class.

TRBV3-1/TRBV3-2	TRBJ2-6	NA	NA	TGTGCCAGCAGCCAAGATTCCCCTGGGGCCAACGTCCTGACTTTC	CASSQDSPGANVLTF
TRBV19	TRBJ2-7	NA	NA	TGTGCCAGTAGTTCCCAGGACAACTCCTACGAGCAGTACTTC	CASSSQDNSYEQYF
TRBV2	TRBJ1-1	NA	NA	TGTGCCAGCAGTGAACTTGTTCGGGGAGAAGCTTTCTTT	CASSELVRGEAFF
TRBV6-1	TRBJ1-1	NA	NA	TGTGCCAGCAGTGAGAAAAAACAGAACATGAACACTGAAGCTTTCTTT	CASSEKKQNMNTEAFF
TRBV7-8	TRBJ1-5	NA	NA	TGTGCCAGCAGCCAGGGCCCGGGAGAATATAGCAATCAGCCCCAGCATTTT	CASSQGPGEYSNQPQHF
TRBV20-1	TRBJ2-7	NA	TRBD2	TGCAGTGCTAGTTATGGGACTAGCGGGAATGGTGTGCAGTACTTC	CSASYGTSGNGVQYF
TRBV3-1/TRBV3-2	TRBJ2-3	once	NA	TGTGCCAGCAGCCAAGATAGGGGGGGCTCAGATACGCAGTATTTT	CASSQDRGGSDTQYF
TRBV10-1	TRBJ2-2	NA	TRBD2	TGCGCCAGCGGTAAAGCGGGAGGGTTGGTTGACACCGGGGAGCTGTTTTTT	CASGKAGGLVDTGELFF
TRBV11-3	TRBJ2-7	NA	NA	TGTGCCAGCAGCTGGACTTCGGACGCAGCCTACGAGCAGTACTTC	CASSWTSDAAYEQYF
TRBV2	TRBJ2-7	NA	NA	TGTGCCAGCAGTGAATCAGGTTACGAGCAGTACTTC	CASSESGYEQYF
TRBV6-5	TRBJ2-1	once	NA	TGTGCCAGCAGCCCCAGTGTGGGGCTTGGCAATGAGCAGTTCTTC	CASSPSVGLGNEQFF
TRBV27	TRBJ1-2	NA	NA	TGTGCCAGCAGCCCTCACAGGGATTTGTATGGCTACACCTTC	CASSPHRDLYGYTF
TRBV5-4	TRBJ2-3	NA	NA	TGTGCCAGCAGCTCAGGGGGGGTCGGTACGCAGTATTTT	CASSSGGVGTQYF
TRBV7-9	TRBJ1-2	NA	NA	TGTGCCAGCAGCGCAGGGATATATGGCTACACCTTC	CASSAGIYGYTF
TRBV19	TRBJ1-5	NA	NA	TGTGCCAGCATAGCGACAGGCCCGACGGGGCCCCAGCATTTT	CASIATGPTGPQHF
TRBV7-6	TRBJ2-5	NA	NA	TGTGCCAGCAGCTCAAAGGGGGGGTCGTTTGGAGGGACCCAGTACTTC	CASSSKGGSFGGTQYF
TRBV27	TRBJ1-4	once	NA	TGTGCCAGCAGTTTAAGTGCAGGCCCTAATGAAAAACTGTTTTTT	CASSLSAGPNEKLFF
TRBV11-2	TRBJ1-2	NA	NA	TGTGCCAGCAGCCCAGGGTATGGCTACACCTTC	CASSPGYGYTF
TRBV27	TRBJ2-1	NA	NA	TGTGCCAGCAGGAAGAGGGGCTACAATGAGCAGTTCTTC	CASRKRGYNEQFF
TRBV30	TRBJ1-5	NA	NA	TGTGCCCTGGAGCGTAGTAGGCCCCAGCATTTT	CALERSRPQHF